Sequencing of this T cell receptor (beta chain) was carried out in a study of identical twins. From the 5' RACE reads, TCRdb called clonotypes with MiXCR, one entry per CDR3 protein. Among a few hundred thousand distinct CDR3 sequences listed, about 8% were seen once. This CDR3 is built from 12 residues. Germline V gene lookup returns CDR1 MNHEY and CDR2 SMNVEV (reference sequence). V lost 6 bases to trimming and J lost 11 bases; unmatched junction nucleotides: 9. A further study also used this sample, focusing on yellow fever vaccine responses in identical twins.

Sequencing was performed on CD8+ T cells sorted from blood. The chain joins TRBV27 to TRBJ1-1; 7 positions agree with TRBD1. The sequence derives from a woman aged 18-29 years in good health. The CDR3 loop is CASRGQTLKAFF. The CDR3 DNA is TGTGCCAGCAGGGGACAGACACTGAAGGCTTTCTTT.